Below, one TCR beta chain is given with its context. Trimming took 6 bases from V and 3 from J; bases not matched to a gene: 9. Germline lookup yields CDR1 SGHRS and CDR2 YFSETQ. The CDR3 consists of 15 residues. Clones were sequenced by immunoSEQ multiplex PCR, and TCRdb holds only the in-frame ones, with some missing. This sample has some 180,000 clones, with roughly 81% found just once. The data stem from a study of cytomegalovirus exposure and HLA in healthy donors. Sequencing was performed on PBMCs. The gene calls are TRBV5-1 and TRBJ2-3; TRBD2 aligns across 8 bases. The clonotype was recovered from a woman aged 25 to 39 in good health and CMV-seronegative. The CDR3 loop reads CASNGAGGWTDTQYF. CDR3 DNA sequence: TGCGCCAGCAATGGGGCGGGAGGTTGGACAGATACGCAGTATTTT.